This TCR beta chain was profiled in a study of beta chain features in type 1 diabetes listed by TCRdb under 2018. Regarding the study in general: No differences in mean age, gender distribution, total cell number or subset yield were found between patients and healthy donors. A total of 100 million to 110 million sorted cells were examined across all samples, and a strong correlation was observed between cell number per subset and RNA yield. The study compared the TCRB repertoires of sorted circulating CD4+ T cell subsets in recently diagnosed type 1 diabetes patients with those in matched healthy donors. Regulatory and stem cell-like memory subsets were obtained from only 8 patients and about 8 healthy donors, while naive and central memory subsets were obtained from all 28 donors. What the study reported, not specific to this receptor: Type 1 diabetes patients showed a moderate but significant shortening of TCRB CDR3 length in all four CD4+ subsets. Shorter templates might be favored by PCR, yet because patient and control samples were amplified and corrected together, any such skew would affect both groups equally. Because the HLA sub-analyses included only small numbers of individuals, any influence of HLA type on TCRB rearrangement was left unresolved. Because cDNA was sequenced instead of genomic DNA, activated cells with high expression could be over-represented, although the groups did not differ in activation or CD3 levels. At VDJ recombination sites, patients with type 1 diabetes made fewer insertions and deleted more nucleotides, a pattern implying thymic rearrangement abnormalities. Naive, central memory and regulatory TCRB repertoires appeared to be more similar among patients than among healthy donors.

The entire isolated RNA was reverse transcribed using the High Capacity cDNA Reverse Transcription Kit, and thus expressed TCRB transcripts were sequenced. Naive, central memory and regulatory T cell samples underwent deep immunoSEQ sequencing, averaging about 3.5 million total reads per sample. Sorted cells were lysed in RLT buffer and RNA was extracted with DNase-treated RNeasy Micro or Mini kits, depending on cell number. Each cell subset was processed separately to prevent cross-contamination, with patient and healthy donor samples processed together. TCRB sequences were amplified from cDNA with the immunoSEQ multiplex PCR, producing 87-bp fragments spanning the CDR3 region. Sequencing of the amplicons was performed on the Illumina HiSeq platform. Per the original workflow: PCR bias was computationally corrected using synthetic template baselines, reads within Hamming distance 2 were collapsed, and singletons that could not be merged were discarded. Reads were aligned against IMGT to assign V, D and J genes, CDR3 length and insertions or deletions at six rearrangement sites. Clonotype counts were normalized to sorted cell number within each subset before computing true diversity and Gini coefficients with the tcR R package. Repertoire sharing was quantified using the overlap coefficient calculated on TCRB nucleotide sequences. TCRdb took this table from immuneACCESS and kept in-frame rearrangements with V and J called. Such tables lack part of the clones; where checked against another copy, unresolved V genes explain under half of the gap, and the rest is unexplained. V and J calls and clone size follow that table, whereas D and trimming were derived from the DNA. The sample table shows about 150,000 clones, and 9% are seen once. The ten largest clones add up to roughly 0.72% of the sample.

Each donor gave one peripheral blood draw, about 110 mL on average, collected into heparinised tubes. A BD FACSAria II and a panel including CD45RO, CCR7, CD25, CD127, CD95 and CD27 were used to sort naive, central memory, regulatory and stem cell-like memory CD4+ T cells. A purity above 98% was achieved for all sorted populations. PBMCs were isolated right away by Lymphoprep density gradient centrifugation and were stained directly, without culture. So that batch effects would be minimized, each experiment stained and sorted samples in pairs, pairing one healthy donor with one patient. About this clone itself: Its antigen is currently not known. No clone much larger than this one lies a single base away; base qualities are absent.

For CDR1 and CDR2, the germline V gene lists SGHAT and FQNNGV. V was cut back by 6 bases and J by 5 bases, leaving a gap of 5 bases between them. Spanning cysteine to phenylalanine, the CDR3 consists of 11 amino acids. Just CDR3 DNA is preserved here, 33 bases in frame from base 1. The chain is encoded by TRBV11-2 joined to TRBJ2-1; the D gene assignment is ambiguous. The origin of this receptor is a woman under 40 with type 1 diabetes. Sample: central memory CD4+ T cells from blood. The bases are TGTGCCAGCAGTCAGGACAATGAGCAGTTCTTC. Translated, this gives CASSQDNEQFF.